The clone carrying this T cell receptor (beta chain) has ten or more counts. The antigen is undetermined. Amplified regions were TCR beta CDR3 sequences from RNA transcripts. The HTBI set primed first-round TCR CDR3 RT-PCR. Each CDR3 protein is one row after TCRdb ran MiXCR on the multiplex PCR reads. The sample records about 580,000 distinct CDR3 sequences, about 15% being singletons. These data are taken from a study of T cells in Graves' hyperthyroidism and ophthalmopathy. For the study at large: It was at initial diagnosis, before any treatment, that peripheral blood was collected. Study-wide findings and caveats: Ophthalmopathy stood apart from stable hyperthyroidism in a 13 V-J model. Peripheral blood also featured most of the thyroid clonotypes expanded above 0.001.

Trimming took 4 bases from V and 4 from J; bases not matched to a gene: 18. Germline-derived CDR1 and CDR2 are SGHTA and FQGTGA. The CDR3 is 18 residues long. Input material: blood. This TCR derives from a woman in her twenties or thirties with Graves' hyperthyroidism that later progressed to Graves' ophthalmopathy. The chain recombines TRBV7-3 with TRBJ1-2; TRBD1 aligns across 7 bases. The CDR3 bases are TGTGCCAGCAGCTCCAGCTTTAGTGACAGGGAACGCGGCTATGGCTACACCTTC. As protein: CASSSSFSDRERGYGYTF.